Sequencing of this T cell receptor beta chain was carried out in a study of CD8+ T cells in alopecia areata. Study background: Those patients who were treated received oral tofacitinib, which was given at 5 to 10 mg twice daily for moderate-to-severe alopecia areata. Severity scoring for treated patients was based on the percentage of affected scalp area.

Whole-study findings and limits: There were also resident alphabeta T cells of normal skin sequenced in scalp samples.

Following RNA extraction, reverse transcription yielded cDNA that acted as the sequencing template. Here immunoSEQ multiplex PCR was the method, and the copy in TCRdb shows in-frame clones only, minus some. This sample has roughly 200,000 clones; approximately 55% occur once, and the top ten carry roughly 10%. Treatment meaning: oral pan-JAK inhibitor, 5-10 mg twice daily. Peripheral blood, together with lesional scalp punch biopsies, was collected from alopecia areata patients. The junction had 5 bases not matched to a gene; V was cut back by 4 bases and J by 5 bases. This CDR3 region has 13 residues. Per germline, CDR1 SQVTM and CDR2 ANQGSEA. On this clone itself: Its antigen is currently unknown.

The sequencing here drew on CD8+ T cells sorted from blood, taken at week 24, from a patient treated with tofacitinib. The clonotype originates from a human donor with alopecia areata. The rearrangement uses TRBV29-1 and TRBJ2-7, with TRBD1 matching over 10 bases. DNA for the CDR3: TGCAGCGTTGGGGACAGGGGCAGTAACGAGCAGTACTTC. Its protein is CSVGDRGSNEQYF.